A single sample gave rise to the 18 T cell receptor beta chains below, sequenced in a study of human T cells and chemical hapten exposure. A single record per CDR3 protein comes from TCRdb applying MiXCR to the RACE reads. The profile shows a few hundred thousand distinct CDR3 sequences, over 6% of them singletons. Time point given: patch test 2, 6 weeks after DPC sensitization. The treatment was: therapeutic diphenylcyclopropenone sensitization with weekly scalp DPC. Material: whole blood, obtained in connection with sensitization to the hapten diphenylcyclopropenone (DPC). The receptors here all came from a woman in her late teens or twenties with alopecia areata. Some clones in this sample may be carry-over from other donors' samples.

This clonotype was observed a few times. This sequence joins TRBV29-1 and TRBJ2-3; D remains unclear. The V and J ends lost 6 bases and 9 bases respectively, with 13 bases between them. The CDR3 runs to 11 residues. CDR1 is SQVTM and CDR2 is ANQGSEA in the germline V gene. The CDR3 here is CSVTSSDTQYF. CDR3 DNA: TGCAGCGTCACCTCCTCCGACACGCAGTATTTT.

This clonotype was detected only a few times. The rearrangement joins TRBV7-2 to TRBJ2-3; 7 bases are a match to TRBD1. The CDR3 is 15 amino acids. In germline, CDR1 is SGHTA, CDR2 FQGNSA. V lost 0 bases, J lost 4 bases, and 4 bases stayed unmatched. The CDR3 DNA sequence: TGTGCCAGCAGCTTAGCTGACAGGGCCGCAGATACGCAGTATTTT. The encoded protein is CASSLADRAADTQYF. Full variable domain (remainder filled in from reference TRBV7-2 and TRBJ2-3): GAGVSQSPSNKVTEKGKDVELRCDPISGHTALYWYRQSLGQGLEFLIYFQGNSAPDKSGLPSDRFSAERTGGSVSTLTIQRTQQEDSAVYLCASSLADRAADTQYFGPGTRLTVL.

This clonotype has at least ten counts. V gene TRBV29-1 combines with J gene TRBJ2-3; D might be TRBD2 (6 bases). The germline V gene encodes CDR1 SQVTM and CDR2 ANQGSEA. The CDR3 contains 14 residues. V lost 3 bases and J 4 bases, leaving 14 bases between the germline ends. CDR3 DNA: TGCAGCGTTGAGGTCGGGGGATGGGCAGATACGCAGTATTTT. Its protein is CSVEVGGWADTQYF.

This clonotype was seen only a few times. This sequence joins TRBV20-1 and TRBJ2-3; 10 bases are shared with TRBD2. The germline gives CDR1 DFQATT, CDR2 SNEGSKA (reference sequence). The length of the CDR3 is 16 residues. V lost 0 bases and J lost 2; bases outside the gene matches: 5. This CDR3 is CSARDPSGGSTDTQYF. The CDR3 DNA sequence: TGCAGTGCTAGAGACCCTAGCGGGGGCTCCACAGATACGCAGTATTTT.

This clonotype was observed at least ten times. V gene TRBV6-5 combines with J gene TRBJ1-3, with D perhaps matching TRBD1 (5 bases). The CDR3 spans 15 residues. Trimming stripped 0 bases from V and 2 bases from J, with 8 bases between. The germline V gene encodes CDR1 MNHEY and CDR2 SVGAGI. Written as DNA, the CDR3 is TGTGCCAGCAGTTACTCGGTGGGGGCTGGAAACACCATATATTTT. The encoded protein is CASSYSVGAGNTIYF.

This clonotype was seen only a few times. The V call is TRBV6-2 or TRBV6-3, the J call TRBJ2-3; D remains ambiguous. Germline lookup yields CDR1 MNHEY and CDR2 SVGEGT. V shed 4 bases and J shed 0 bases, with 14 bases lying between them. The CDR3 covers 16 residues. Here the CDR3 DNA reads TGTGCCAGCAGTTTGGTCCCGGTGACTAGCACAGATACGCAGTATTTT. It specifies CASSLVPVTSTDTQYF.

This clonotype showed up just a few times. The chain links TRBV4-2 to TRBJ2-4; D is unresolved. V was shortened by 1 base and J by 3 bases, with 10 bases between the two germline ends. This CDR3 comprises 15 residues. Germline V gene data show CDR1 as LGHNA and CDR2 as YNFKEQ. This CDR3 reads CASSQGPGRKNIQYF. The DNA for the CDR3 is TGTGCCAGCAGCCAAGGCCCGGGTCGCAAAAACATTCAGTACTTC.

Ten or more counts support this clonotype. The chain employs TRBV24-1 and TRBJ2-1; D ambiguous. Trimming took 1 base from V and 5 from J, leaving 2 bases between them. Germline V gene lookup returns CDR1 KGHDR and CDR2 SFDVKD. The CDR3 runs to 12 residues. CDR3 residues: CATSDLNNEQFF. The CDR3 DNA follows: TGTGCCACCAGTGATTTAAACAATGAGCAGTTCTTC.

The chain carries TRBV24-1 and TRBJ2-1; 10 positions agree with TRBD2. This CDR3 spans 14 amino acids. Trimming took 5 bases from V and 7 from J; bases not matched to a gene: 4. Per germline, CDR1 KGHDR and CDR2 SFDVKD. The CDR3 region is CATSGLAGVNEQFF. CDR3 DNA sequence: TGTGCCACCAGTGGGCTAGCGGGGGTTAATGAGCAGTTCTTC.

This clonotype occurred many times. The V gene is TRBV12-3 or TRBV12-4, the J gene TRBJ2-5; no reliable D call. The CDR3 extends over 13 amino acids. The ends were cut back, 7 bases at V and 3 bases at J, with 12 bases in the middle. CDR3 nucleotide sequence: TGTGCCAGCACCCAGACGGATAAAGAGACCCAGTACTTC. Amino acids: CASTQTDKETQYF.

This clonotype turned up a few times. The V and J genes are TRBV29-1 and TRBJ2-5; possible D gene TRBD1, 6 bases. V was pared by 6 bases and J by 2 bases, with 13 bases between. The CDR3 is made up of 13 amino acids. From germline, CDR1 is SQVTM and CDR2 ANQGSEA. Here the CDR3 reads CSVQGQPQETQYF. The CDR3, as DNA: TGCAGCGTCCAAGGACAGCCACAAGAGACCCAGTACTTC. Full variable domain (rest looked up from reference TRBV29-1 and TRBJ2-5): SAVISQKPSRDICQRGTSLTIQCQVDSQVTMMFWYRQQPGQSLTLIATANQGSEATYESGFVIDKFPISRPNLTFSTLTVSNMSPEDSSIYLCSVQGQPQETQYFGPGTRLLVL.

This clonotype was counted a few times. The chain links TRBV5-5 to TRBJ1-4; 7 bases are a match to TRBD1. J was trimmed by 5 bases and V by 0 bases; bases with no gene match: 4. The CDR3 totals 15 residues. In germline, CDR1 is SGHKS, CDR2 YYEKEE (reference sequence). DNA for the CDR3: TGTGCCAGCAGCTTGGATCAGGGGGGGAATGAAAAACTGTTTTTT. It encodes CASSLDQGGNEKLFF.

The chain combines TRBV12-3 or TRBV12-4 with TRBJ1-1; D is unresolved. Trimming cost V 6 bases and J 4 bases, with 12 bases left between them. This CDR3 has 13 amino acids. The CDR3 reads CASRLLGSTEAFF. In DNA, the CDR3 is TGTGCCAGCAGACTCCTGGGCAGCACTGAAGCTTTCTTT.

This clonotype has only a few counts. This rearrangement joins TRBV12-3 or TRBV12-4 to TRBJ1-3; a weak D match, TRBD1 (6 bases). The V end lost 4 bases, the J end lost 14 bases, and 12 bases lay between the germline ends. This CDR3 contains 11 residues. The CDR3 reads CASSSGQRLYF. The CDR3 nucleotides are TGTGCCAGCAGTTCGGGACAAAGGCTATATTTT.

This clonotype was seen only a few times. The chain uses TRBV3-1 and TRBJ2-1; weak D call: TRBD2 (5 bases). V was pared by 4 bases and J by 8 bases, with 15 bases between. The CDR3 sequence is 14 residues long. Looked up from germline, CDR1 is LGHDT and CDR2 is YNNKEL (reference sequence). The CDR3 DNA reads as TGTGCCAGCAGCCCGATTCTGGCCGGGGATGAGCAGTTCTTC. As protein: CASSPILAGDEQFF.

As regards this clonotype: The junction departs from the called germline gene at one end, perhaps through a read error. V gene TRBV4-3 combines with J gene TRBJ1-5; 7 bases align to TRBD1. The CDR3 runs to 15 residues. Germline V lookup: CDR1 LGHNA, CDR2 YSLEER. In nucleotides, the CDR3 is TGCGCCAGCAGCCCTAGATTAGGGGGCAAGCAGCCCCAGCATTTT. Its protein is CASSPRLGGKQPQHF.

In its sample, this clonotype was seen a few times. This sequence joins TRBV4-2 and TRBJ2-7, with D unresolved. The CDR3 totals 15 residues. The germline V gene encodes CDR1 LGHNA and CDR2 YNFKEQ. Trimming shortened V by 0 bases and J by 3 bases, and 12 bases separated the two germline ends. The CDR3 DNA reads TGTGCCAGCAGCCAAGATCTAGGCATCCGCTACGAGCAGTACTTC. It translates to CASSQDLGIRYEQYF.

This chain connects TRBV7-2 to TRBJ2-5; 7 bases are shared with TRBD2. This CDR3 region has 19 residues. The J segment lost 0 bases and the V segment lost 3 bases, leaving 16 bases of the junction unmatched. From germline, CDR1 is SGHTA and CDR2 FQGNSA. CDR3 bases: TGTGCCAGCAGCTTTGGCGGGCGGGCTAGCGGTATGAACCAAGAGACCCAGTACTTC. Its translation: CASSFGGRASGMNQETQYF.